The 18 T cell receptor beta chains listed next were all sequenced from one sample in a study of blood T cell repertoires in COVID-19. TCRdb's table, derived via immunoSEQ multiplex PCR, lists solely in-frame clones and lacks some. The sample holds 200,000 to 300,000 clones, approximately 92% seen once. The sample was peripheral blood. The receptors shown here come from a person in their late teens or twenties with COVID-19, enrolled during active disease.

The table lists this clone with a count of one. The chain joins TRBV7-2 to TRBJ1-6, with D tentatively TRBD1 (5 bases). Per germline, CDR1 SGHTA and CDR2 FQGNSA. The CDR3 contains 15 residues. Trimming stripped 1 base from V and 10 bases from J, with 14 bases between. The CDR3 protein is CASSLVLQGLSPLHF. The CDR3 nucleotides read TGTGCCAGCAGCTTAGTTTTGCAGGGTTTGTCACCCCTCCACTTT.

This clone has more than one count but fewer than ten. The rearrangement joins TRBV2 to TRBJ2-5, with D uncertain. CDR3 length equals 12 residues. Trimming cost V 7 bases and J 2 bases, with 8 bases left between them. Germline V gene sequence: CDR1 SNHLY, CDR2 FYNNEI. The CDR3 coding sequence is TGTGCCAGCAACCCAGGTCAAGAGACCCAGTACTTC. Its protein is CASNPGQETQYF.

V and J are TRBV4-2 and TRBJ2-3; TRBD2 matches at 9 bases. V lost 0 bases to trimming and J lost 3 bases; unmatched junction nucleotides: 1. Germline V lookup: CDR1 LGHNA, CDR2 YNFKEQ. The CDR3 contains 15 residues. The chain's CDR3 is CASSQELAGTDTQYF. The CDR3 DNA reads TGTGCCAGCAGCCAAGAGCTAGCGGGGACAGATACGCAGTATTTT.

CDR3 in DNA: TGTGCAAGTCGCTCCACTAAATCTAGCGGGAGTTCCTACAATGAGCAGTTCTTC. Its translation: CASRSTKSSGSSYNEQFF. V usage is TRBV12-2 and J usage is TRBJ2-1; whether TRBD2, the table's D call, matches the DNA was not checked. TRBV12-2 is shown as a pseudogene. The CDR3 is made up of 18 amino acids.

The chain combines TRBV27 with TRBJ2-2, with a tentative D call TRBD1 (5 bases). V lost 7 bases, J lost 6 bases, and 12 bases lay in between. The CDR3 has 13 residues. In germline, CDR1 is MNHEY, CDR2 SMNVEV (reference sequence). The CDR3: CASTLRVPGELFF. In DNA form, the CDR3 reads TGTGCCAGCACCCTCAGGGTCCCCGGGGAGCTGTTTTTT.

The rearrangement uses TRBV6-6 and TRBJ1-2, with D unclear. The CDR3 contains 13 residues. V lost 7 bases and J lost 4, with 13 bases in between. The V gene's germline CDR1 is MNHNY and CDR2 SVGAGI (reference sequence). The CDR3 DNA follows: TGTGCCAGCACCTTCAACCTATTCTATGGCTACACCTTC. Protein: CASTFNLFYGYTF.

The rearrangement uses TRBV5-1 and TRBJ2-5, with 14 bases identical to TRBD2. This CDR3 is 17 amino acids long. Trimming removed 5 bases from V and 5 bases from J; junction bases left unmatched: 11. The germline V gene has CDR1 SGHRS and CDR2 YFSETQ. The CDR3 DNA sequence: TGCGCCAGCAGAATCGGGACTAGCGGGAGAGGGGTGGAGACCCAGTACTTC. This gives the protein CASRIGTSGRGVETQYF.

J is TRBJ2-4 and V is TRBV14, with unresolved D. Trimming removed 0 bases at V and 4 bases at J, with 7 bases between. Germline lookup yields CDR1 SGHDN and CDR2 FVKESK. The CDR3 runs to 14 residues. CDR3 coding DNA: TGTGCCAGCAGCCAAGACAGGCTTAAAAACATTCAGTACTTC. Its protein product is CASSQDRLKNIQYF. The whole variable domain, remainder taken from reference TRBV14 and TRBJ2-4, is EAGVTQFPSHSVIEKGQTVTLRCDPISGHDNLYWYRRVMGKEIKFLLHFVKESKQDESGMPNNRFLAERTGGTYSTLKVQPAELEDSGVYFCASSQDRLKNIQYFGAGTRLSVL.

V usage is TRBV20-1 and J usage is TRBJ2-7, with D tentatively TRBD1 (6 bases). The V end was cut by 6 bases, the J end by 6 bases, with 9 bases between. This CDR3 is 10 amino acids long. Germline V CDR1 and CDR2: DFQATT, SNEGSKA (reference sequence). CDR3 nucleotide sequence: TGCAGTGCCCTGGGGGCCGAGCAGTACTTC. Its protein product is CSALGAEQYF.

This clone was detected once. This chain uses TRBV25-1 with TRBJ1-1; no reliable D call. Trimming took off 5 bases at V and 0 bases at J, with 7 bases between the two ends. This CDR3 has 13 amino acids. Germline loops: CDR1 MGHDK, CDR2 SYGVNS. DNA for the CDR3: TGTGCCAGCAGTTTACAGATGAACACTGAAGCTTTCTTT. Translation: CASSLQMNTEAFF. The full variable domain, completed using reference TRBV25-1 and TRBJ1-1, is EADIYQTPRYLVIGTGKKITLECSQTMGHDKMYWYQQDPGMELHLIHYSYGVNSTEKGDLSSESTVSRIRTEHFPLTLESARPSHTSQYLCASSLQMNTEAFFGQGTRLTVV.

This clone appeared a few times. The chain couples TRBV2 to TRBJ1-1; TRBD1 agrees at 9 bases. Looked up from germline, CDR1 is SNHLY and CDR2 is FYNNEI. The CDR3 runs 16 residues. J lost 0 bases, V lost 2 bases, and 4 bases had no gene match. CDR3 coding DNA: TGTGCCAGCAGTGAACCGGGGACAGGGATGAACACTGAAGCTTTCTTT. This translates into CASSEPGTGMNTEAFF.

The rearrangement uses TRBV5-8 and TRBJ1-2; D might be TRBD1 (5 bases). V was shortened by 4 bases and J by 3 bases, with 16 bases between the two germline ends. The CDR3 spans 15 residues. Per germline, CDR1 SGHTS and CDR2 YDEGEE. CDR3 residues: CASSQSGDRDYGYTF. The DNA for the CDR3 is TGTGCCAGCAGCCAGTCGGGGGACCGGGACTATGGCTACACCTTC.

This clone was detected a few times. The chain joins TRBV11-3 to TRBJ1-2; 8 bases line up with TRBD1. V trimming: 5 bases; J trimming: 3 bases; junction bases outside the gene matches: 8. CDR1 SGHNT and CDR2 YENEEA come from the germline V gene. The CDR3 has 15 residues. CDR3 nucleotides: TGTGCCAGCAGCCCGAGGGACAGGAGACACTATGGCTACACCTTC. Residues: CASSPRDRRHYGYTF.

The chain recombines TRBV3-1 (or the pseudogene TRBV3-2) with TRBJ2-3; weak D call: TRBD2 (7 bases). The CDR3 is 16 amino acids. V was pared by 0 bases and J by 5 bases, with 15 bases between. The germline V gene encodes CDR1 LGHDT and CDR2 YNNKEL (reference sequence). The CDR3 DNA follows: TGTGCCAGCAGCCAAGATCGTGGGGGGGCGCGAGATACGCAGTATTTT. Protein product: CASSQDRGGARDTQYF.

The J gene is TRBJ2-2, the V gene TRBV6-5, with 9 positions matching TRBD2. Unmatched junction bases numbered 10, after V lost 10 bases and J lost 4 bases. Germline-derived CDR1 and CDR2 are MNHEY and SVGAGI. CDR3 length: 15 residues. The CDR3 reads CATVSGSRITGELFF. The CDR3 DNA is TGTGCCACCGTTAGCGGGAGTCGGATCACCGGGGAGCTGTTTTTT.

The gene calls are TRBV7-8 and TRBJ1-2; the match to TRBD1 covers 9 bases. Germline CDR1 is SGHVS and CDR2 is FQNEAQ. This CDR3 comprises 15 residues. The V gene end was trimmed by 4 bases and the J gene end by 2 bases; junction bases not matched to a gene: 5. CDR3 DNA sequence: TGTGCCAGCAGCTCCCTAACAGGGGGCAACTATGGCTACACCTTC. Its translation: CASSSLTGGNYGYTF.

The V gene is TRBV9, the J gene TRBJ1-2; the match to TRBD1 covers 8 bases. CDR3 length: 17 residues. Germline lookup yields CDR1 SGDLS and CDR2 YYNGEE. The V and J ends lost 6 bases and 3 bases, in that order; junction bases with no gene match: 16. This CDR3 is CASTQMSQGTGDYGYTF. For the CDR3, the DNA is TGTGCCAGCACCCAGATGTCCCAGGGGACAGGCGACTATGGCTACACCTTC.

This clone has only a few counts. V usage is TRBV2 and J usage is TRBJ1-6; D gene unclear. Trimming took off 4 bases at V and 6 bases at J, with 16 bases between the two ends. The germline V gene has CDR1 SNHLY and CDR2 FYNNEI. This CDR3 region has 16 residues. In DNA form, the CDR3 reads TGTGCCAGCAGTGGGGAGCCCGTACGACTTAATTCACCCCTCCACTTT. Amino acid sequence: CASSGEPVRLNSPLHF.